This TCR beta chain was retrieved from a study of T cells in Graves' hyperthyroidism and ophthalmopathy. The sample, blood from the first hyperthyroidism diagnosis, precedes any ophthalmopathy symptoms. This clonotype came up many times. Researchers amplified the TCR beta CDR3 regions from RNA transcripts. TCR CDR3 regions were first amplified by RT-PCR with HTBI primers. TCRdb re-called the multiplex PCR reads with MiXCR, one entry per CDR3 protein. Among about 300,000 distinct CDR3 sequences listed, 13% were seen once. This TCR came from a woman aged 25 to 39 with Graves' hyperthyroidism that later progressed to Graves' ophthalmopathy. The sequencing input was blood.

The DNA for the CDR3 is TGTGCCAGCAGTCGTCCCGAGGGAGCTTTCTTT. Its translation is CASSRPEGAFF. The chain carries TRBV28 and TRBJ1-1; no reliable D call. The CDR3 runs to 11 residues. V was pared by 5 bases and J by 10 bases, with 11 bases between. Germline-derived CDR1 and CDR2 are MDHEN and SYDVKM.